This T cell receptor beta chain was captured by sequencing in a study of naive and memory T cell subsets. Findings and limits, study-wide: Both skin biopsy types reportedly yielded TCRs, tuberculin sites far more.

V was trimmed by 2 bases and J by 6 bases, leaving 10 bases between them. Germline CDR1 LGHDT, CDR2 YNNKEL (reference sequence). CDR3 size: 14 residues. Indicated treatment: skin biopsy from PPD injection site in Mantoux-positive individual. A UMI-containing oligonucleotide was joined by 3' ligation to the TCR cDNA template. Skin biopsies came from PPD injection sites in Mantoux-positive individuals. Cells were not sorted; total RNA input targeted 1 to 1000 ng. This clonotype showed up many times. Antigen specificity is unknown. Ligated cDNA underwent four rounds of PCR with nested alpha and beta constant region primers and SP2. TCRdb itself ran the UMI-ligation and nested PCR reads through MiXCR, one entry per CDR3 protein. The repertoire includes 35,000 to 40,000 distinct CDR3 sequences, 9.5% to 11% of them detected once, and almost 4% sits in the top ten.

The chain links TRBV3-1 to TRBJ2-2, with D maybe TRBD1 (6 bases). The sequence was obtained from an adult in good health. The material was skin, obtained from a tuberculin skin test site. DNA for the CDR3: TGTGCCAGCAGCCAACAGGGGTATGCCGGGGAGCTGTTTTTT. This translates into CASSQQGYAGELFF.